What follows are 32 T cell receptor beta chains derived from one specimen sequenced in a study of blood T cell repertoires in COVID-19. Data came from immunoSEQ multiplex PCR; TCRdb stores just in-frame clones and leaves some out. The repertoire holds approximately 93,000 clones, 86% seen once, with 25% to 30% in the top ten. Specimen: peripheral blood. The source is a man aged 50 or older with active or convalescent COVID-19.

CDR3 DNA sequence: TGTGCCAGCAAGGCCGACAGTTTATATTCCTACGAGCAGTACTTC. Protein sequence: CASKADSLYSYEQYF. The chain combines TRBV6-5 with TRBJ2-7, with D perhaps TRBD1 (5 bases). The CDR3 loop spans 15 amino acids. CDR1 and CDR2 from the germline V gene are MNHEY and SVGAGI. Trimming took off 7 bases at V and 1 base at J, with 17 bases between the two ends.

The chain carries TRBV14 and TRBJ1-4, with unresolved D. Germline V gene data show CDR1 as SGHDN and CDR2 as FVKESK. The V end lost 1 base, the J end lost 4 bases, and 16 bases lay between the germline ends. The length of the CDR3 is 17 residues. Here the CDR3 reads CASSQVFDMVSNEKLFF. The DNA for the CDR3 is TGTGCCAGCAGCCAAGTCTTCGATATGGTGAGTAATGAAAAACTGTTTTTT.

The V call is TRBV9, the J call TRBJ2-1; TRBD2 might be the D (6 bases). This CDR3 is 14 amino acids long. V lost 1 base and J 6 bases, leaving 11 bases between the germline ends. Germline V gene lookup returns CDR1 SGDLS and CDR2 YYNGEE. Here the CDR3 DNA reads TGTGCCAGCAGCGTACGGTGGGAGGCCAATGAGCAGTTCTTC. Translating it yields CASSVRWEANEQFF. The whole variable domain, filled in from reference TRBV9 and TRBJ2-1, reads DSGVTQTPKHLITATGQRVTLRCSPRSGDLSVYWYQQSLDQGLQFLIQYYNGEERAKGNILERFSAQQFPDLHSELNLSSLELGDSALYFCASSVRWEANEQFFGPGTRLTVL.

The rearrangement joins TRBV19 to TRBJ1-5; tentative D call: TRBD1 (5 bases). Trimming took 3 bases from V and 7 from J, leaving 16 bases between them. From germline, CDR1 is LNHDA and CDR2 SQIVND (reference sequence). The CDR3 is 15 residues long. The CDR3 DNA is TGTGCCAGTAGTATTTCGGGGGGGGTCGTACAGCCCCAGCATTTT. This sequence encodes CASSISGGVVQPQHF.

V and J are TRBV9 and TRBJ2-2, with TRBD1 matching 10 bases. The CDR3 covers 17 residues. Germline V gene sequence: CDR1 SGDLS, CDR2 YYNGEE. Unmatched junction bases numbered 11, after V lost 5 bases and J lost 4 bases. For the CDR3, the DNA is TGTGCCAGCAGGCCCTCGGGACAGGGGAGGATCACCGGGGAGCTGTTTTTT. Translated: CASRPSGQGRITGELFF.

The chain has TRBV10-2 and TRBJ2-2; 11 nucleotides line up with TRBD2. CDR3 length: 16 residues. CDR1 is WSHSY and CDR2 is SAAADI in the germline V gene. V trimming: 3 bases; J trimming: 4 bases; junction bases outside the gene matches: 4. The CDR3: CASSELAGVGTGELFF. The CDR3 coding sequence is TGCGCCAGCAGTGAACTAGCGGGAGTAGGCACCGGGGAGCTGTTTTTT.

This chain links TRBV6-5 with TRBJ2-1; D remains unclear. The CDR3 is 16 amino acids. Germline CDR1 MNHEY, CDR2 SVGAGI. Trimming took off 4 bases at V and 1 base at J, with 14 bases between the two ends. The CDR3: CASSSRTILSYNEQFF. CDR3 coding DNA: TGTGCCAGCAGTTCAAGAACTATCCTATCCTACAATGAGCAGTTCTTC.

This clone was seen just once. CDR3 DNA: TGCGCCAGCAGCCAAGGGGCAGGGCACTACGAGCAGTACTTC. Its translation is CASSQGAGHYEQYF. The genes are TRBV4-1 and TRBJ2-7, with a weak D call TRBD1 (5 bases). Deletions cut 1 base from V and 3 bases from J, with 10 bases between. This CDR3 has 14 residues. From germline, CDR1 is MGHRA and CDR2 YSYEKL.

The chain carries TRBV5-1 and TRBJ1-2, with D perhaps matching TRBD1 (6 bases). Per the germline V gene, CDR1 is SGHRS and CDR2 is YFSETQ. This CDR3 comprises 14 residues. V lost 4 bases and J lost 1, with 11 bases in between. The CDR3 nucleotides are TGCGCCAGCAGCCCGGACAGAGGTAACTATGGCTACACCTTC. Translating gives CASSPDRGNYGYTF.

The chain links TRBV4-1 to TRBJ2-1, with unresolved D. The ends were cut back, 1 base at V and 3 bases at J, with 7 bases in the middle. The germline gives CDR1 MGHRA, CDR2 YSYEKL. The CDR3 consists of 14 residues. The CDR3 region has the DNA TGCGCCAGCAGCCAAGTCGCAGGCTACAATGAGCAGTTCTTC. It yields the protein CASSQVAGYNEQFF.

The chain recombines TRBV5-6 with TRBJ2-1; possible D gene TRBD1, 5 bases. Trimming pared 2 bases from V and 3 bases from J, leaving 15 bases between. Germline V lookup: CDR1 SGHDT, CDR2 YYEEEE. The CDR3 length is 16 residues. The CDR3 is CASSLSPQGRYNEQFF. CDR3 nucleotide sequence: TGTGCCAGCAGCTTAAGTCCGCAGGGTCGCTACAATGAGCAGTTCTTC.

DNA for the CDR3: TGTGCCAGCAGCTTCCCAGGGGGCGACCTCACCGGGGAGCTGTTTTTT. Amino acid sequence: CASSFPGGDLTGELFF. V is TRBV5-4 and J is TRBJ2-2, with 8 bases identical to TRBD1. Germline V gene lookup returns CDR1 SGHNT and CDR2 YYREEE (reference sequence). CDR3 length: 16 residues. The J segment lost 4 bases and the V segment lost 2 bases, leaving 7 bases of the junction unmatched.

CDR3 sequence reads: CASSTTGTANEQFF. The CDR3 DNA follows: TGTGCCAGCTCAACGACCGGGACTGCGAATGAGCAGTTCTTC. This sequence joins TRBV18 and TRBJ2-1, with a possible D match to TRBD2 (6 bases). Deletions cut 5 bases from V and 7 bases from J, with 15 bases between. The CDR3 covers 14 residues. Germline-derived CDR1 and CDR2 are KGHSH and LQKENI.

The chain links TRBV30 to TRBJ1-5, with a tentative D call TRBD1 (6 bases). CDR3 size: 13 residues. Germline lookup yields CDR1 GTSNPN and CDR2 SVGIG (reference sequence). V lost 3 bases and J lost 6, with 12 bases in between. This CDR3 is CAWRSGEFQPQHF. The DNA for the CDR3 is TGTGCCTGGAGATCAGGGGAGTTTCAGCCCCAGCATTTT. Full variable domain (remainder filled in from reference TRBV30 and TRBJ1-5): SQTIHQWPATLVQPVGSPLSLECTVEGTSNPNLYWYRQAAGRGLQLLFYSVGIGQISSEVPQNLSASRPQDRQFILSSKKLLLSDSGFYLCAWRSGEFQPQHFGDGTRLSIL.

The V and J genes are TRBV6-6 and TRBJ2-4; TRBD1 matches at 8 bases. The length of the CDR3 is 15 residues. Germline CDR1 is MNHNY and CDR2 is SVGAGI (reference sequence). The trim removed 3 bases at V and 4 bases at J, leaving 5 bases unmatched. CDR3 nucleotides: TGTGCCAGCAGTTATTCGGACAGGGCGAAAAACATTCAGTACTTC. Encoded protein: CASSYSDRAKNIQYF.

Only one count was recorded for this clone. This chain connects TRBV10-3 to TRBJ2-1, with 8 bases matching TRBD2. The CDR3 has 16 amino acids. CDR1 ENHRY and CDR2 SYGVKD come from the germline V gene. The V gene end was trimmed by 0 bases and the J gene end by 4 bases; junction bases not matched to a gene: 5. The CDR3 sequence is CAISESRLARYNEQFF. The CDR3 region has the DNA TGTGCCATCAGTGAGTCCCGACTAGCGAGGTACAATGAGCAGTTCTTC.

The V call is TRBV5-4, the J call TRBJ2-3; 12 bases match TRBD2. Germline V lookup: CDR1 SGHNT, CDR2 YYREEE (reference sequence). The trim removed 4 bases at V and 2 bases at J, leaving 17 bases unmatched. This CDR3 is built from 20 residues. CDR3: CASSAKGSSGGAVPTDTQYF. Here the CDR3 DNA reads TGTGCCAGCAGCGCCAAGGGTTCTAGCGGGGGGGCGGTCCCCACAGATACGCAGTATTTT.

V usage is TRBV7-2 and J usage is TRBJ2-4; a weak D match, TRBD1 (6 bases). This CDR3 region has 15 residues. Between the trimmed V and J ends, which lost 9 bases and 1 base, there was a span of 16 bases. The V gene's germline CDR1 is SGHTA and CDR2 FQGNSA. The CDR3 protein is CASTKAGAAKNIQYF. The CDR3 DNA is TGTGCCAGTACGAAGGCAGGGGCGGCCAAAAACATTCAGTACTTC.

CDR3 sequence (DNA): TGTGCCAGCACCTGGTCGGCGAACACCGGGGAGCTGTTTTTT. Amino acid sequence: CASTWSANTGELFF. The chain employs TRBV18 and TRBJ2-2; unclear D gene. The germline V gene has CDR1 KGHSH and CDR2 LQKENI. The CDR3 consists of 14 residues. V was pared by 8 bases and J by 0 bases, with 10 bases between. Complete variable domain (other parts from reference TRBV18 and TRBJ2-2): NAGVMQNPRHLVRRRGQEARLRCSPMKGHSHVYWYRQLPEEGLKFMVYLQKENIIDESGMPKERFSAEFPKEGPSILRIQQVVRGDSAAYFCASTWSANTGELFFGEGSRLTVL.

CDR3 residues: CASSAGRGIPEGANTGELFF. CDR3 sequence (DNA): TGCGCCAGCAGTGCTGGTCGGGGGATCCCCGAAGGTGCGAACACCGGGGAGCTGTTTTTT. The chain carries TRBV10-1 and TRBJ2-2; D might be TRBD2 (6 bases). The germline V gene encodes CDR1 WNHNN and CDR2 SYGVQD (reference sequence). Trimming shortened V by 4 bases and J by 0 bases, and 24 bases separated the two germline ends. The CDR3 length is 20 residues.

The chain has TRBV11-2 and TRBJ2-5, with no clear D. The CDR3 runs 13 residues. V was clipped by 5 bases and J by 5 bases, with 12 bases between them. Germline-derived CDR1 and CDR2 are SGHAT and FQNNGV. In nucleotides, the CDR3 is TGTGCCAGCAGCCCCGGTTACAGTGAGACCCAGTACTTC. Encoded protein: CASSPGYSETQYF.

This clone appeared once. V usage is TRBV6-6 and J usage is TRBJ2-5; 9 nucleotides agree with TRBD1. Germline assignment: CDR1 MNHNY and CDR2 SVGAGI (reference sequence). This CDR3 spans 15 amino acids. Trimming at V came to 4 bases and at J to 5 bases, leaving 8 bases not matched to a gene. CDR3 DNA sequence: TGTGCCAGCAGTTCTCCGGACAGGGGCGGGGAGACCCAGTACTTC. This gives the protein CASSSPDRGGETQYF.

This chain joins TRBV28 and TRBJ1-2; TRBD1 agrees at 8 bases. V was pared by 6 bases and J by 4 bases, with 10 bases of the junction left unmatched. Germline V gives CDR1 MDHEN, CDR2 SYDVKM. This CDR3 is 15 amino acids long. CDR3: CASRKRTGPGYGYTF. The DNA of the CDR3 is TGTGCCAGCAGAAAACGGACAGGGCCCGGCTATGGCTACACCTTC.

This clone occurred a few times. The chain recombines TRBV11-2 with TRBJ2-2; possibly TRBD2 for D (5 bases). Trimming stripped 2 bases from V and 5 bases from J, with 18 bases between. The CDR3 spans 17 residues. Germline V gene sequence: CDR1 SGHAT, CDR2 FQNNGV. DNA of the CDR3: TGTGCCAGCAGCTTACTGGGCGGGTCCCCCGAAACCGGGGAGCTGTTTTTT. Protein sequence: CASSLLGGSPETGELFF.

J is TRBJ1-1 and V is TRBV2, with D possibly TRBD1 on 6 matching bases. Between the trimmed V and J ends, which lost 6 bases and 4 bases, there was a span of 9 bases. The CDR3 sequence is 12 residues long. Germline loops: CDR1 SNHLY, CDR2 FYNNEI. CDR3: CASRGQFTEAFF. The CDR3 DNA follows: TGTGCCAGCAGAGGACAGTTCACTGAAGCTTTCTTT.

This clone was found a few times. The CDR3 loop is CASSSPGTGINEAFF. The CDR3 DNA reads as TGTGCCAGCAGTTCCCCGGGGACAGGAATCAATGAAGCTTTCTTT. The chain combines TRBV27 with TRBJ1-1; 8 bases line up with TRBD1. CDR1 is MNHEY and CDR2 is SMNVEV in the germline V gene (reference sequence). The CDR3 covers 15 residues. J lost 7 bases, V lost 4 bases, and 11 bases had no gene match.

The chain recombines TRBV6-6 with TRBJ1-4, with D possibly matching TRBD1 (6 bases). Germline V gives CDR1 MNHNY, CDR2 SVGAGI (reference sequence). The CDR3 consists of 16 residues. The V end was cut by 0 bases, the J end by 2 bases, with 10 bases between. CDR3 DNA sequence: TGTGCCAGCAGTTACTCTGGGGGCAGGACTAATGAAAAACTGTTTTTT. Residues: CASSYSGGRTNEKLFF.

The chain joins TRBV3-1 (or the pseudogene TRBV3-2) to TRBJ1-1, with D tentatively TRBD1 (6 bases). Germline V gives CDR1 LGHDT, CDR2 YNNKEL (reference sequence). The CDR3 has 14 residues. With 4 bases removed from V and 4 bases from J, the gap between germline ends came to 13 bases. The CDR3 loop is CASSPLRGGTEAFF. Here the CDR3 DNA reads TGTGCCAGCAGCCCGCTGAGGGGGGGCACTGAAGCTTTCTTT.

As DNA, the CDR3 is TGTGCCAGCAGTTACGCTGGTATAGCGCAGCCCCAGCATTTT. Protein: CASSYAGIAQPQHF. This rearrangement joins TRBV6-6 to TRBJ1-5; D unclear. Germline V gene lookup returns CDR1 MNHNY and CDR2 SVGAGI (reference sequence). With 2 bases removed from V and 7 bases from J, the gap between germline ends came to 12 bases. This CDR3 is built from 14 residues.

The chain combines TRBV5-1 with TRBJ2-3, with a tentative D call TRBD1 (6 bases). Germline CDR1 is SGHRS and CDR2 is YFSETQ. The CDR3 runs 13 residues. V lost 5 bases and J 0 bases, leaving 7 bases between the germline ends. For the CDR3, the DNA is TGCGCCAGCAGTGACAGGAGCACAGATACGCAGTATTTT. Encoded protein: CASSDRSTDTQYF.

CDR3 loop: CAISESTGDNYEQYF. CDR3 coding DNA: TGTGCCATCAGTGAGTCGACAGGGGATAACTACGAGCAGTACTTC. The V and J genes are TRBV10-3 and TRBJ2-7; 8 bases fit TRBD1. The CDR3 covers 15 residues. Looked up from germline, CDR1 is ENHRY and CDR2 is SYGVKD. Trimming at V came to 0 bases and at J to 3 bases, leaving 4 bases not matched to a gene.

The gene calls are TRBV27 and TRBJ2-5, with 9 bases fitting TRBD2. The CDR3 consists of 15 residues. The germline V gene has CDR1 MNHEY and CDR2 SMNVEV (reference sequence). The ends lost 6 bases at V and 2 bases at J; junction bases unmatched: 7. The CDR3 region is CASRRLTSGQETQYF. CDR3 DNA sequence: TGTGCCAGCAGACGTCTGACTAGCGGTCAAGAGACCCAGTACTTC.